This entry concerns a single T cell receptor beta chain. Each recovered donor of Cohort 3 presented with two negative PCRs, clearance, or symptom resolution. The CDR3 runs to 15 residues. The V gene's germline CDR1 is MNHEY and CDR2 SVGEGT. V shed 0 bases, J shed 1 base, and the junction held 1 base outside the gene matches. Here immunoSEQ multiplex PCR was the method, and the copy in TCRdb shows in-frame clones only, minus some. The data hold 150,000 or so clones, with approximately 79% observed a single time. This record comes from a study of blood T cell repertoires in COVID-19. At the level of the study: Italy, Spain and the United States were the sources of the convalescent and acute COVID-19 samples.

The TCR originated in a woman between 45 and 60 years old who had recovered from COVID-19. The chain employs TRBV6-2 or TRBV6-3 and TRBJ2-7; 9 positions agree with TRBD2. Sequenced input: PBMCs or T cells enriched from blood (not recorded which). This CDR3 reads CASSYSLAGSYEQYF. For the CDR3, the DNA is TGTGCCAGCAGTTACTCGCTAGCGGGGTCCTACGAGCAGTACTTC.